One and the same sample provided the 9 T cell receptor beta chains below, sequenced in a study of T cells in Graves' hyperthyroidism and ophthalmopathy. Amplified TCR beta CDR3 regions came from RNA transcripts. The TCR CDR3 first-round RT-PCR relied on the HTBI primer set. MiXCR, run by TCRdb on the multiplex PCR reads, gives a single entry per CDR3 protein. The data contain roughly 200,000 distinct CDR3 sequences, 17% of them singletons. Material for sequencing was blood. These receptors were collected from a woman aged 45-65 years with Graves' hyperthyroidism.

This clonotype has ten or more counts. CDR3 sequence (DNA): TGTGCCAGCAGTTTTTGGGACAGGCGATCCTCCTACGAGCAGTACTTC. Amino acids: CASSFWDRRSSYEQYF. This sequence joins TRBV12-3 or TRBV12-4 and TRBJ2-7; 8 positions match TRBD1. This CDR3 is 16 amino acids long. Trimming at V came to 3 bases and at J to 0 bases, leaving 7 bases not matched to a gene.

The chain carries TRBV9 and TRBJ2-1; TRBD1 matches 7 bases. Germline V gene lookup returns CDR1 SGDLS and CDR2 YYNGEE. The CDR3 contains 16 residues. The V and J ends lost 1 base and 0 bases, in that order; junction bases with no gene match: 4. CDR3 protein: CASSVRGQGSYNEQFF. CDR3 sequence (DNA): TGTGCCAGCAGCGTAAGGGGGCAGGGCTCCTACAATGAGCAGTTCTTC.

With respect to this clonotype: A much larger clone differs by one base, so this may be a read error. The chain couples TRBV10-3 to TRBJ1-1; D gene ambiguous. The CDR3 consists of 12 residues. Germline values: CDR1 ENHRY, CDR2 SYGVKD. The CDR3 nucleotides read TGTGCCATCAGTGAGAGGAACACTGAAACTTTCTTT. This translates into CAISERNTETFF.

There are many counts of this clonotype. The chain is built from TRBV7-2 and TRBJ1-1, with a weak D call TRBD1 (5 bases). CDR3 length: 17 residues. The germline gives CDR1 SGHTA, CDR2 FQGNSA. The V and J ends lost 5 bases and 3 bases respectively, with 22 bases between them. CDR3 DNA: TGTGCCAGCAGCCGACCGGGACGGGCTTTTGGTTACACTGAAGCTTTCTTT. It specifies CASSRPGRAFGYTEAFF.

The V call is TRBV7-6, the J call TRBJ2-1; no reliable D call. Germline-derived CDR1 and CDR2 are SGHVS and FNYEAQ. This CDR3 contains 16 residues. The V end was cut by 5 bases, the J end by 7 bases, with 21 bases between. The CDR3: CASSLGSGSSRNEQFF. CDR3 sequence (DNA): TGTGCCAGCAGCCTAGGGTCGGGTAGCAGTAGGAATGAGCAGTTCTTC.

This clonotype has more than one count but fewer than ten. The rearrangement joins TRBV7-9 to TRBJ1-1, with 8 bases identical to TRBD1. V lost 6 bases, J lost 7 bases, and 7 bases stayed unmatched. The CDR3 sequence is 13 residues long. In germline, CDR1 is SEHNR, CDR2 FQNEAQ (reference sequence). This CDR3 reads CASRKTGVGEAFF. CDR3 nucleotides: TGTGCCAGCAGAAAGACAGGGGTAGGTGAAGCTTTCTTT.

Ten or more counts support this clonotype. J is TRBJ2-1 and V is TRBV11-3; the D gene is possibly TRBD2 (6 bases). Between the trimmed V and J ends, which lost 1 base and 0 bases, there was a span of 10 bases. The CDR3 covers 16 residues. The V gene's germline CDR1 is SGHNT and CDR2 YENEEA. CDR3 residues: CASSLVSGFSYNEQFF. The CDR3 coding sequence is TGTGCCAGCAGCTTAGTTAGCGGATTCTCCTACAATGAGCAGTTCTTC.

This clonotype was picked up a small number of times. The CDR3 DNA reads as TGTGCCAGCAGCCGGACATCTAGAGTGGATGGCTACACCTTC. It yields the protein CASSRTSRVDGYTF. The gene calls are TRBV12-3 or TRBV12-4 and TRBJ1-2, with D possibly matching TRBD1 (5 bases). The CDR3 has 14 residues. Trimming stripped 6 bases from V and 6 bases from J, with 17 bases between.

This clonotype was picked up many times. This chain uses TRBV12-3 or TRBV12-4 with TRBJ1-4; 7 bases line up with TRBD1. The CDR3 loop spans 14 amino acids. The ends lost 6 bases at V and 4 bases at J; junction bases unmatched: 5. CDR3 bases: TGTGCCAGCAGCCTTGGGACAGTTAATGAAAAACTGTTTTTT. It yields the protein CASSLGTVNEKLFF.